Sequencing of this T cell receptor (beta chain) was carried out in a study of patients and donors after allogeneic stem cell transplantation. Trimming shortened V by 9 bases and J by 1 base, and 18 bases separated the two germline ends. The CDR3 has 15 residues. TCRdb reprocessed the RT-PCR reads with MiXCR, giving one entry per CDR3 protein. Of about 960,000 distinct CDR3 sequences listed, about 20% are singletons. This clonotype came up many times. Sequenced input: blood, either unsorted or a sorted T cell fraction (not recorded which). This clonotype was sampled from a human donor who was either an allogeneic HSCT recipient or a stem cell or donor lymphocyte infusion donor (not recorded which). It is not recorded whose cells these are; they may come from a transplant donor. The chain combines TRBV12-3 or TRBV12-4 with TRBJ1-1; D perhaps matches TRBD1 (6 bases). The CDR3 loop is CASHSDSSKNTEAFF. The DNA of the CDR3 is TGTGCCAGTCACTCGGACAGCAGTAAGAACACTGAAGCTTTCTTT.